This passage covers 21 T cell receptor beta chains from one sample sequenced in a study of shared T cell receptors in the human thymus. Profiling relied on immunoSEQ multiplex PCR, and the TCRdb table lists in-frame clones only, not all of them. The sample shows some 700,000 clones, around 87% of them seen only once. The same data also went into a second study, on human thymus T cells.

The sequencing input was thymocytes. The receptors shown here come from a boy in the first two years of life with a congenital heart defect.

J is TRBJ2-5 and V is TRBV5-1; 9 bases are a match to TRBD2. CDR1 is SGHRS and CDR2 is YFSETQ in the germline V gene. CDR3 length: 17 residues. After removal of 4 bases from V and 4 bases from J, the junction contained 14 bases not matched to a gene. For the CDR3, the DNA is TGCGCCAGCAGCCCCCCGGTGGGGCGGGAGGGGGGAGAGACCCAGTACTTC. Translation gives CASSPPVGREGGETQYF.

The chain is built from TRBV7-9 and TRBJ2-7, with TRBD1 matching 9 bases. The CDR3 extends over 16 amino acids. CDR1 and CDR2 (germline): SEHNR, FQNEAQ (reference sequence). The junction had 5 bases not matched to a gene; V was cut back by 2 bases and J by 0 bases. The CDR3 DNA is TGTGCCAGCAGCTTACGGGGACAGGGAAGCTCCTACGAGCAGTACTTC. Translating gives CASSLRGQGSSYEQYF.

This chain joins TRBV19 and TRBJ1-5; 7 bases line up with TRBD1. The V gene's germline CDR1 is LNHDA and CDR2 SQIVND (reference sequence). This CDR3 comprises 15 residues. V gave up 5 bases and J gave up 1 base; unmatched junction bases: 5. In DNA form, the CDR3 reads TGTGCCAGTAGTGATGACAGGGACAGCAATCAGCCCCAGCATTTT. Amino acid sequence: CASSDDRDSNQPQHF.

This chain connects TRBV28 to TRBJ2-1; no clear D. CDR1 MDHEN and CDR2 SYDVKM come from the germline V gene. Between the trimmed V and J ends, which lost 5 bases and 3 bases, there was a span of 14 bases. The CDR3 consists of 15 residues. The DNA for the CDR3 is TGTGCCAGCAGTCCCCCCCAGCGACGCTACAATGAGCAGTTCTTC. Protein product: CASSPPQRRYNEQFF.

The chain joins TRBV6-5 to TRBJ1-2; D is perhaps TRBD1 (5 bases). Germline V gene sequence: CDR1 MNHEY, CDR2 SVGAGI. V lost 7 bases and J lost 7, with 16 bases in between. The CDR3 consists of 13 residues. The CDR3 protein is CASIAGPLGGYTF. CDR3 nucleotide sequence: TGTGCCAGCATCGCGGGACCTCTGGGTGGCTACACCTTC.

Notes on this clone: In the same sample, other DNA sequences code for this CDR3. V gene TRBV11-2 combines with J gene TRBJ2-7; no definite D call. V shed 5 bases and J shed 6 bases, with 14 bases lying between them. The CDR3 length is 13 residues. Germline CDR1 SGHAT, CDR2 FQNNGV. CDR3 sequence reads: CASSPRLAGEQYF. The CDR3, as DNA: TGTGCCAGCAGCCCCCGATTAGCTGGCGAGCAGTACTTC. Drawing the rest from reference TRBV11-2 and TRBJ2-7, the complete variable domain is EAGVAQSPRYKIIEKRQSVAFWCNPISGHATLYWYQQILGQGPKLLIQFQNNGVVDDSQLPKDRFSAERLKGVDSTLKIQPAKLEDSAVYLCASSPRLAGEQYFGPGTRLTVT.

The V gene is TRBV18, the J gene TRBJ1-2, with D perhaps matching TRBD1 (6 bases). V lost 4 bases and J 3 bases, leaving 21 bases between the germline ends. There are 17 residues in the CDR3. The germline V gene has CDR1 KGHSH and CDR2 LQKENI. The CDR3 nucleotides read TGTGCCAGCTCACAACCGGGGCGGGGGCCTGAGGACTATGGCTACACCTTC. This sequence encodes CASSQPGRGPEDYGYTF.

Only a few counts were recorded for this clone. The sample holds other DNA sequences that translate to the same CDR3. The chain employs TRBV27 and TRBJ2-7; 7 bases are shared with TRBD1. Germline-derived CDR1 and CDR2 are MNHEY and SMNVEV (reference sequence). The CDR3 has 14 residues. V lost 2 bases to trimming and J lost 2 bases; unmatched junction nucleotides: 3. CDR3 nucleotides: TGTGCCAGCAGTTTAGGGACAGCCACCTACGAGCAGTACTTC. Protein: CASSLGTATYEQYF.

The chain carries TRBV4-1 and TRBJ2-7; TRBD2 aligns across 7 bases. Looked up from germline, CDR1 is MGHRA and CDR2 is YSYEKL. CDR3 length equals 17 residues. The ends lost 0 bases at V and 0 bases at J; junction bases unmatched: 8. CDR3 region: CASSQEGNTSVSYEQYF. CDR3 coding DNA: TGCGCCAGCAGCCAAGAAGGGAATACTAGCGTCTCCTACGAGCAGTACTTC.

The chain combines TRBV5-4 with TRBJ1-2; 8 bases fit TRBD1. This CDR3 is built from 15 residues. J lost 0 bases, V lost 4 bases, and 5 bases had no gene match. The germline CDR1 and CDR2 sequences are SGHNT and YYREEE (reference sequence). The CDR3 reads CASSLGQGTNYGYTF. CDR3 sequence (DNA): TGTGCCAGCAGCCTAGGACAGGGAACTAACTATGGCTACACCTTC.

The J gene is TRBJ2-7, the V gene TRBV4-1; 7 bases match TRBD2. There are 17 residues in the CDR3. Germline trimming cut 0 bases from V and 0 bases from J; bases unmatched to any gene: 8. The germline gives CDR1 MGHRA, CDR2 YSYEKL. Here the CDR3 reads CASSQEGSSGFSYEQYF. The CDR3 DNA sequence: TGCGCCAGCAGCCAAGAAGGGTCTAGCGGATTCTCCTACGAGCAGTACTTC.

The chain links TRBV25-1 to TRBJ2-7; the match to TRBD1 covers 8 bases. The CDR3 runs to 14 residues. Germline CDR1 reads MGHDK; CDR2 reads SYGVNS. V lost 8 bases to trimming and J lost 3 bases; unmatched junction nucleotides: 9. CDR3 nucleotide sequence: TGTGCCAGCTTGAGTGGGGACAGGTTCTACGAGCAGTACTTC. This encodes CASLSGDRFYEQYF.

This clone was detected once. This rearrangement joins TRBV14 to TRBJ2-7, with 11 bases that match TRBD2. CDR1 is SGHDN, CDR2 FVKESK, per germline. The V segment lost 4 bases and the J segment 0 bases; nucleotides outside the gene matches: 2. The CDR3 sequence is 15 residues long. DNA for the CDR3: TGTGCCAGCAGCCGGGGACTAGCGGCCTCCTACGAGCAGTACTTC. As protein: CASSRGLAASYEQYF.

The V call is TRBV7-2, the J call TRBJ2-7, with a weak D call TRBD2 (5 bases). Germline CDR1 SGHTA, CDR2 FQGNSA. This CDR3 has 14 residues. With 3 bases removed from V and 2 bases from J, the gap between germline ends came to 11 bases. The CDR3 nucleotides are TGTGCCAGCAGCTTTAGGCCGCGGGCCTACGAGCAGTACTTC. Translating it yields CASSFRPRAYEQYF.

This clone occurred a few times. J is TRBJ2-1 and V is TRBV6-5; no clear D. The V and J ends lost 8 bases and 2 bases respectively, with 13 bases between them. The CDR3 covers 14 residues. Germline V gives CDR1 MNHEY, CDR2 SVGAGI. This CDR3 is CASGHLYPYNEQFF. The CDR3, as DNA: TGTGCCAGCGGGCATCTGTACCCCTACAATGAGCAGTTCTTC.

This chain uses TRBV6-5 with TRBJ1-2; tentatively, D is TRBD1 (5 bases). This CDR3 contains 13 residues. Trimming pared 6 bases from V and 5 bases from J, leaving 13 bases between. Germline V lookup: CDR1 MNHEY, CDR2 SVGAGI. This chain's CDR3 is CASRSRVRYGYTF. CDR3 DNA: TGTGCCAGCAGAAGCAGGGTGAGGTATGGCTACACCTTC.

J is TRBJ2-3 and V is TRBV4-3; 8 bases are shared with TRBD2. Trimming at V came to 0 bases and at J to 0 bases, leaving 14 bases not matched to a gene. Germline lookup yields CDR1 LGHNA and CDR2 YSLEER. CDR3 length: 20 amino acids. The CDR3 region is CASSQDREGKREKSTDTQYF. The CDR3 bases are TGCGCCAGCAGCCAAGATCGTGAAGGGAAGCGGGAGAAGAGCACAGATACGCAGTATTTT.

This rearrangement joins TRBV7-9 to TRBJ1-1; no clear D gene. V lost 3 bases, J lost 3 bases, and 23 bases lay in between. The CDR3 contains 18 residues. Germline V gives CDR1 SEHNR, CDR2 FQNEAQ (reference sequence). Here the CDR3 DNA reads TGTGCCAGCAGCTTGTACCGGGAGCGACGGATACTGGACACTGAAGCTTTCTTT. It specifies CASSLYRERRILDTEAFF.

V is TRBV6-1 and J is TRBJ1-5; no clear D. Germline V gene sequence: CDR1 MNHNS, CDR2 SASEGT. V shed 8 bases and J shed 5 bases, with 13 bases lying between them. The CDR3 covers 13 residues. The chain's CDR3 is CASGRRYHQPQHF. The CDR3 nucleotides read TGTGCCAGCGGGCGCCGCTATCATCAGCCCCAGCATTTT.

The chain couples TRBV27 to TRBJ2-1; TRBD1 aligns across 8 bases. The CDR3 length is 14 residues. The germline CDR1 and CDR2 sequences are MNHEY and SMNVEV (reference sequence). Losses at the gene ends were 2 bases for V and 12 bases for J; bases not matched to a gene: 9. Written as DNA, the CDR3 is TGTGCCAGCAGTTTAACAAAAGACAGGGGTGGGCAGTTCTTC. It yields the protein CASSLTKDRGGQFF.

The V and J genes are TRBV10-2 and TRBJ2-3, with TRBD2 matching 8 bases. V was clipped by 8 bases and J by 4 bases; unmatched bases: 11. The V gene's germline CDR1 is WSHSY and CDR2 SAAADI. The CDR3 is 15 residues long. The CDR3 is CASPPGAGAPDTQYF. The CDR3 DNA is TGCGCCAGCCCCCCCGGAGCGGGAGCGCCAGATACGCAGTATTTT.